This T cell receptor (beta chain) was profiled in a study of T cells in Graves' hyperthyroidism and ophthalmopathy. Notes on the study in general: From stable hyperthyroidism, ophthalmopathy was set apart by a 13 V-J model. Blood also held most thyroid clonotypes expanded beyond 0.001.

As to this clonotype: The antigen remains undetermined.

Clinical symptoms, serum thyroxine, TRAb, thyroid ultrasound and orbital computed tomography established diagnosis. PBMCs came from roughly 10 ml fresh peripheral blood. RNA transcripts served as the template for amplifying TCR beta CDR3 regions. The HTBI primer set was used in a first-round RT-PCR of the TCR CDR3. Each CDR3 protein gets one entry after TCRdb re-called the multiplex PCR reads with MiXCR. The sample records over 500,000 distinct CDR3 sequences, 15% to 20% being singletons. The origin of this receptor is a woman in her twenties or thirties with Graves' ophthalmopathy. Sequenced: blood.

CDR3: CASSLSPDQAKNIQYF. The DNA of the CDR3 is TGTGCCAGCAGTTTAAGCCCTGATCAAGCCAAAAACATTCAGTACTTC. This sequence joins TRBV28 and TRBJ2-4, with D unclear. The CDR3 length is 16 residues. With 2 bases removed from V and 0 bases from J, the gap between germline ends came to 11 bases. The germline gives CDR1 MDHEN, CDR2 SYDVKM.